This T cell receptor (beta chain) was obtained from a study of human T cells and chemical hapten exposure. Study as a whole: TCR yields per sample varied, mainly owing to small pooled library volume differences.

This clonotype was counted ten times or more. Its specificity is not known. The time point is: pre-sensitization, week 0. The sample's treatment: therapeutic diphenylcyclopropenone sensitization with weekly scalp DPC. A single record per CDR3 protein comes from TCRdb applying MiXCR to the RACE reads. The data hold roughly 380,000 distinct CDR3 sequences, with 4% to 6% observed a single time. Study-level findings and limits: Relative to control repertoires, expanded TCRs gave rise to significantly more large CDR3 similarity clusters.

This CDR3 has 14 residues. The V and J ends lost 0 bases and 8 bases respectively, with 11 bases between them. Germline CDR1 and CDR2: MGHRA and YSYEKL. Source: whole blood, taken in connection with sensitization to the hapten diphenylcyclopropenone (DPC). This chain joins TRBV4-1 and TRBJ2-1; unclear D gene. The receptor was isolated from a woman aged 45 to 65 with alopecia areata. Some clones in this sample may be carry-over from other donors' samples. CDR3 region: CASSQEGQWDEQFF. As DNA, the CDR3 is TGCGCCAGCAGCCAAGAGGGCCAATGGGATGAGCAGTTCTTC.